The T cell receptor (beta chain) under discussion was sequenced for a study of shared clonotypes between healthy human individuals. Notes on the study in general: The study found lower generation probabilities in non-shared clonotypes than in those shared by all four donors.

Points on this clone: The antigen is unknown.

Libraries were prepared by immunoSEQ multiplex PCR; TCRdb keeps only in-frame clonotypes and omits some of them. The table has about 2.2 million clones, about 93% seen once. Naive CD8 cells, CD45RO-negative and positively selected for CCR7, excluded terminally differentiated effector memory CD45RA+ cells. Trimming left V 8 bases short and J 7 bases short, with 11 bases between. Germline V lookup: CDR1 SEHNR, CDR2 FQNEAQ (reference sequence). This CDR3 has 12 amino acids. The chain joins TRBV7-9 to TRBJ2-2, with D perhaps matching TRBD2 (5 bases). This receptor was obtained from a man younger than 35 in good health. Some clones in this sample may be carry-over from other donors' samples. The material sequenced was naive CD8+ T cells from PBMCs. CDR3 in amino acids: CASPKRDGELFF. CDR3 DNA: TGTGCCAGCCCCAAGAGGGACGGGGAGCTGTTTTTT.